A selection of T cell receptor beta chains follows, all from one sample in a study of blood T cell repertoires in COVID-19. The data were produced by immunoSEQ multiplex PCR, yet TCRdb's version contains in-frame clones alone and is incomplete. The table lists roughly 200,000 clones, about 81% of them singletons. Sequencing was carried out using peripheral blood. All receptors derive from an older woman with COVID-19, enrolled during active disease. CDR3s include the opening cysteine and the closing phenylalanine or tryptophan. The D gene is left open where the match is weak. Expanded clones get a size class; other rows say once, few or many, or leave the size out.

size: -
D: TRBD1
J: TRBJ2-2
V: TRBV2
DNA: TGTGCCAGTCGGGGACAGATCAACACCGGGGAGCTGTTTTTT
CDR3: CASRGQINTGELFF

size: -
D: -
J: TRBJ2-5
V: TRBV19
DNA: TGTGCCAGTAGTATAATGGGGGACACCGTATCGGAGACCCAGTACTTC
CDR3: CASSIMGDTVSETQYF

size: -
D: -
J: TRBJ1-4
V: TRBV4-3
DNA: TGCGCCAGCAGCCAAGACTACGGGAGCAATGAAAAACTGTTTTTT
CDR3: CASSQDYGSNEKLFF

size: -
D: -
J: TRBJ1-5
V: TRBV29-1
DNA: TGCAGCGTTTTAGAACAGGGCGATCAGCCCCAGCATTTT
CDR3: CSVLEQGDQPQHF

size: -
D: -
J: TRBJ2-2
V: TRBV2
DNA: TGTGCCAGCAGTGAAGCGCTTTCAGCAGGGGGGGAGCTGTTTTTT
CDR3: CASSEALSAGGELFF

size: -
D: -
J: TRBJ2-5
V: TRBV5-5
DNA: TGTGCCAGCAGCTTGTCGAGGGAGACCCAGTACTTC
CDR3: CASSLSRETQYF

size: once
D: -
J: TRBJ2-1
V: TRBV9
DNA: TGTGCCAGCAGCGTAGATCCTCCGAGCTCCTACAATGAGCAGTTCTTC
CDR3: CASSVDPPSSYNEQFF

size: -
D: -
J: TRBJ1-6
V: TRBV27
DNA: TGTGCCAGCAGTCTGCAAATTCAGAATTCACCCCTCCACTTT
CDR3: CASSLQIQNSPLHF

size: -
D: TRBD2
J: TRBJ2-3
V: TRBV13
DNA: TGTGCCAGCAGCTTAGGACCCCCGGGAGGGCCTTCCACAGATACGCAGTATTTT
CDR3: CASSLGPPGGPSTDTQYF

size: -
D: TRBD1
J: TRBJ2-1
V: TRBV6-6
DNA: TGTGCCAGCAGTTACTCAGGGGCAGGGGGCGAGAATGAGCAGTTCTTC
CDR3: CASSYSGAGGENEQFF

size: -
D: TRBD2
J: TRBJ2-3
V: TRBV15
DNA: TGTGCCACCAGCAGAGTTGGTAGCGGGGTCCGGACAGATACGCAGTATTTT
CDR3: CATSRVGSGVRTDTQYF

size: few
D: TRBD1
J: TRBJ1-4
V: TRBV24-1
DNA: TGTGCCAATAGGACAGGGATGTTTGCTAATGAAAAACTGTTTTTT
CDR3: CANRTGMFANEKLFF

size: once
D: -
J: TRBJ1-4
V: TRBV30
DNA: TGTGCCTGGAGTCCCGTTATCCGGACTAATGAAAAACTGTTTTTT
CDR3: CAWSPVIRTNEKLFF

size: -
D: -
J: TRBJ1-1
V: TRBV7-2
DNA: TGTGCCAGCAGCTTATACAAGAACACTGAAGCTTTCTTT
CDR3: CASSLYKNTEAFF

size: -
D: -
J: TRBJ2-2
V: TRBV5-1
DNA: TGCGCCAGCAGCCTTGAAGGGGGTATCGGGGAGCTGTTTTTT
CDR3: CASSLEGGIGELFF

size: -
D: TRBD1
J: TRBJ1-1
V: TRBV5-1
DNA: TGCGCCAGCAGCTCGTATGAGGGACAGGGTAAAAGTGAAGCTTTCTTT
CDR3: CASSSYEGQGKSEAFF

size: -
D: -
J: TRBJ2-7
V: TRBV11-1
DNA: TGTGCCAGCAGCTTGGGTAGCGGCAACGAGCAGTACTTC
CDR3: CASSLGSGNEQYF

size: -
D: -
J: TRBJ1-2
V: TRBV6-2/TRBV6-3
DNA: TGTGCCAGCAGTTACACGGTTGTGAATGGCTACACCTTC
CDR3: CASSYTVVNGYTF

size: -
D: -
J: TRBJ2-3
V: TRBV21-1
DNA: TGTGCCAGCAGCATGATTGGGGGGGCTAGCGGAGTCACAGATACGCAGTATTTT
CDR3: CASSMIGGASGVTDTQYF

size: -
D: TRBD1
J: TRBJ1-2
V: TRBV6-1
DNA: TGTGCCAGCAGTGAACAGGACAGGAACTATGGCTACACCTTC
CDR3: CASSEQDRNYGYTF

size: -
D: TRBD1
J: TRBJ1-3
V: TRBV5-1
DNA: TGCGCCAGCAAGGGGGCAACAGGGGGCTCTGGAAACACCATATATTTT
CDR3: CASKGATGGSGNTIYF

size: -
D: -
J: TRBJ1-1
V: TRBV14
DNA: TGTGCCAGCAGCCAAGTGAGGGGGGGCACTGAAGCTTTCTTT
CDR3: CASSQVRGGTEAFF

size: -
D: TRBD2
J: TRBJ2-5
V: TRBV6-5
DNA: TGTGCCAGCAAATCGGGGGGGCGGGAGACCCAGTACTTC
CDR3: CASKSGGRETQYF

size: -
D: -
J: TRBJ1-1
V: TRBV20-1
DNA: TGCAGTGCTCCCGTGAACACTGAAGCTTTCTTT
CDR3: CSAPVNTEAFF

size: -
D: -
J: TRBJ1-6
V: TRBV28
DNA: TGTGCCAGCAGTCCACCTCGGGGTAGGCCAGGAGAATCACCCCTCCACTTT
CDR3: CASSPPRGRPGESPLHF

size: -
D: -
J: TRBJ1-5
V: TRBV2
DNA: TGTGCCAGCAGTAGGGGTCGGGATCAGCCCCAGCATTTT
CDR3: CASSRGRDQPQHF

size: -
D: -
J: TRBJ2-5
V: TRBV3-1/TRBV3-2
DNA: TGTGCCAGCAGCCAAGAGAGAGGAAGCGGCCAACAAGAGACCCAGTACTTC
CDR3: CASSQERGSGQQETQYF

size: -
D: -
J: TRBJ2-7
V: TRBV7-8
DNA: TGTGCCAGCAGCCGTGGGGGGTCCTACGAGCAGTACTTC
CDR3: CASSRGGSYEQYF

size: few
D: -
J: TRBJ2-1
V: TRBV7-2
DNA: TGTGCCAGCAGCTTGGACTACCTCGACTACAATGAGCAGTTCTTC
CDR3: CASSLDYLDYNEQFF

size: -
D: -
J: TRBJ1-2
V: TRBV7-6
DNA: TGTGCCAGCAGTCCGAGTGAAGGCTACACCTTC
CDR3: CASSPSEGYTF

size: -
D: -
J: TRBJ1-2
V: TRBV28
DNA: TGTGCCAGCAGTAAGGGACATTTGGGGTATGGCTACACCTTC
CDR3: CASSKGHLGYGYTF

size: -
D: -
J: TRBJ2-1
V: TRBV3-1/TRBV3-2
DNA: TGTGCCAGCAGCCAAACTCTCTTGTTGCAGTTCTTC
CDR3: CASSQTLLLQFF

size: -
D: -
J: TRBJ1-6
V: TRBV10-3
DNA: TGTGCCATCAGTGAGGGGGACATGCTATATAATTCACCCCTCCACTTT
CDR3: CAISEGDMLYNSPLHF

size: few
D: -
J: TRBJ1-5
V: TRBV7-2
DNA: TGTGCCAGCAGCTTTATGTTCGGTCAGCCCCAGCATTTT
CDR3: CASSFMFGQPQHF

size: -
D: TRBD2
J: TRBJ2-2
V: TRBV6-1
DNA: TGTGCCAGCAGTGCGACTAGCGGGGGGGCCGGCACCGGGGAGCTGTTTTTT
CDR3: CASSATSGGAGTGELFF